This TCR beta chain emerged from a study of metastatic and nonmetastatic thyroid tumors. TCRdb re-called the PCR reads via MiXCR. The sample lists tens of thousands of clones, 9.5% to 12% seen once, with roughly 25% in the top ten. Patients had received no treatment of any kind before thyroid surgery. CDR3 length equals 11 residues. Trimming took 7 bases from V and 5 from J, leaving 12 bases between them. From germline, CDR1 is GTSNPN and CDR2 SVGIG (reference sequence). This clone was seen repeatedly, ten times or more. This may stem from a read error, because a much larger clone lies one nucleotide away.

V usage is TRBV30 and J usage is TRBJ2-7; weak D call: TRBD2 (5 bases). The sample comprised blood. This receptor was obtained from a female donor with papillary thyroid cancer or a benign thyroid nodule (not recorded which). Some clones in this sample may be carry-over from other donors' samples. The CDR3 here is CAYGISDEQYF. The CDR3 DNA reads TGTGCCTACGGGATATCCGACGAGCAGTACTTC.